This T cell receptor beta chain was observed in a study of vaccination and CD4 T cells after COVID-19. Overall study: Sampling that followed vaccination took place a median roughly 69 days after dose two, within a range of 14 to 241.

This clonotype is medium-sized in the sample. Its antigen is still unknown. An Oncomine TCR Beta short-read assay was used to sequence the DNA from cultured CD4+ T cells. Via MiXCR, TCRdb re-called the PCR reads, giving one row per CDR3 protein. The repertoire has about 21,000 distinct CDR3 sequences, approximately 27% of them found once; the top ten carry approximately 11%. Specified treatment: approximately 11-day PBMC culture with coronavirus spike peptide pools or control peptides (ViraFEST assay). Dates of PCR positivity, March to December 2020, preceded the US Alpha, Beta and Delta variants. The receptor was isolated from a human donor with COVID-19. Sequenced input: cultured CD4+ T cells from blood.

The CDR3 sequence is CASSLGRLDYGYTF. CDR3 nucleotide sequence: TGTGCCAGCAGCTTAGGACGGCTTGACTATGGCTACACCTTC. The chain recombines TRBV7-2 with TRBJ1-2, with no clear D. V lost 1 base and J lost 3, with 9 bases in between. Germline CDR1 SGHTA, CDR2 FQGNSA. The length of the CDR3 is 14 residues.